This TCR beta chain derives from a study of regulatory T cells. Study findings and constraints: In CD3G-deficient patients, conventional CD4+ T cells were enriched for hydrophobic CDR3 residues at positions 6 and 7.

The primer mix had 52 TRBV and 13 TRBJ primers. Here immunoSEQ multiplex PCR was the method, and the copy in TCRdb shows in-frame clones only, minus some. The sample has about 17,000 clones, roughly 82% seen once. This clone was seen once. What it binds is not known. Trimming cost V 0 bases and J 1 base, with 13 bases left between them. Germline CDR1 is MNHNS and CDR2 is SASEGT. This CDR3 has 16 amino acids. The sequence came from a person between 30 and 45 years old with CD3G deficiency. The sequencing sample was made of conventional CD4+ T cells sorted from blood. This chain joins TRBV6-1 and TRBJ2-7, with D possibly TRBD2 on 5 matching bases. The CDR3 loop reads CASSEAWRRVSYEQYF. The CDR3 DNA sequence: TGTGCCAGCAGTGAAGCTTGGAGGCGGGTTTCCTACGAGCAGTACTTC.